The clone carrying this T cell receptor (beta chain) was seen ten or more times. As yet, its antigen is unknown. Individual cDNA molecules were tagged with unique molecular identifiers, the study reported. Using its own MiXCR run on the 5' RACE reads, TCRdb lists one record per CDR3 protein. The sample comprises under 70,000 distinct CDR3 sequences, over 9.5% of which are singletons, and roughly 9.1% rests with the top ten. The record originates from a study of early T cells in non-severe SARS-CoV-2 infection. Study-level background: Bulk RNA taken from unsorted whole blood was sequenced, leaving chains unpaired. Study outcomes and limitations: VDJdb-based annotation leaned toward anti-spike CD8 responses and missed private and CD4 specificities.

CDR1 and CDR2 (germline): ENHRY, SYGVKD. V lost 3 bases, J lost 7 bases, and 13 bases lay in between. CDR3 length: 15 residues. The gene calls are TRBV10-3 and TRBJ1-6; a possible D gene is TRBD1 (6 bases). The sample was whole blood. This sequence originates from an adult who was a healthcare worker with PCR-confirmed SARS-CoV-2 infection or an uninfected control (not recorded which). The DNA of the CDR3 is TGTGCCATCAGTGACAGGGGAGCGGGGAATTCACCCCTCCACTTT. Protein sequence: CAISDRGAGNSPLHF.